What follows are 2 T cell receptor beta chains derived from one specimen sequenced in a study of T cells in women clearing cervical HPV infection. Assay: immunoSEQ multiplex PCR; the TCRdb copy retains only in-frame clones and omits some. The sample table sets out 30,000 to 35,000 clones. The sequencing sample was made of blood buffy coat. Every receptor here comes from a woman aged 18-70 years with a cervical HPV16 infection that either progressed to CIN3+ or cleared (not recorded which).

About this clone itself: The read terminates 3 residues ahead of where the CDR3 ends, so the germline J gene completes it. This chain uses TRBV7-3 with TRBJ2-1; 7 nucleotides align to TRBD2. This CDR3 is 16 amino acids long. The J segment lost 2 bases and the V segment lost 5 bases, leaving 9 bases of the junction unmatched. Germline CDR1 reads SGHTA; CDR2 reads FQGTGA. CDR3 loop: CASSRRVGGTYNEQFF. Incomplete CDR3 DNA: TGTGCCAGCAGCCGCAGAGTCGGGGGGACCTACAATGAG.

This chain's CDR3 is CASSSYQGLADGNEQFF. Incomplete CDR3 DNA: TGTGCCAGCAGCTCCTACCAAGGACTAGCGGATGGGAATGAG. V usage is TRBV7-3 and J usage is TRBJ2-1; 10 positions agree with TRBD2. The missing CDR3 end, 3 residues past where the read stops, is filled in from the germline J gene. The ends lost 4 bases at V and 7 bases at J; junction bases unmatched: 13. The CDR3 is 17 residues long. Per the germline V gene, CDR1 is SGHTA and CDR2 is FQGTGA.